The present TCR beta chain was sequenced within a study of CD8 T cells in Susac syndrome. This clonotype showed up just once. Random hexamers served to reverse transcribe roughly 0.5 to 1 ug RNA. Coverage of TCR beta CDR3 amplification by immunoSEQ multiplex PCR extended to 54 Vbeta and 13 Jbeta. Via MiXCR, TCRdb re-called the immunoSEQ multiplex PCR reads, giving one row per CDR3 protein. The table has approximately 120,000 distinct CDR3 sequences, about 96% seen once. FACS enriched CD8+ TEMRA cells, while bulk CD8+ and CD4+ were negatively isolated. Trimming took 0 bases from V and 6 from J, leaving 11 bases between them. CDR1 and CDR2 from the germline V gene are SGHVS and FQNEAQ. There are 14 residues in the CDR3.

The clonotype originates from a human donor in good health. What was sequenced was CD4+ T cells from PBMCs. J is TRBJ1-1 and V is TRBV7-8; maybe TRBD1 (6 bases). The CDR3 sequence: CASSLAGGGAEAFF. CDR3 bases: TGTGCCAGCAGCTTAGCCGGAGGGGGGGCTGAAGCTTTCTTT.